A single TCR beta chain is shown here with its context. Library preparation (for TCRbeta) was performed with unique molecular identifiers. TCRdb reanalysed the PCR reads using MiXCR and keeps one entry per CDR3 protein. Of approximately 590,000 distinct CDR3 sequences in the sample, 10% were seen once. The data are from a study of T-cell reconstitution after alpha-beta-depleted transplantation in children. Germline CDR1 reads DFQATT; CDR2 reads SNEGSKA (reference sequence). The CDR3 is made up of 14 amino acids. Trimming left V 0 bases short and J 5 bases short, with 10 bases between. This sequence originates from a human donor who donated a stem cell graft to a child with acute myeloid leukemia. V gene TRBV20-1 combines with J gene TRBJ1-4, with D unclear. Sequencing was performed on PBMCs from the stem cell graft donor, taken from the stem cell graft. The CDR3: CSARDGRENEKLFF. CDR3 coding DNA: TGCAGTGCTAGAGATGGAAGGGAGAATGAAAAACTGTTTTTT.